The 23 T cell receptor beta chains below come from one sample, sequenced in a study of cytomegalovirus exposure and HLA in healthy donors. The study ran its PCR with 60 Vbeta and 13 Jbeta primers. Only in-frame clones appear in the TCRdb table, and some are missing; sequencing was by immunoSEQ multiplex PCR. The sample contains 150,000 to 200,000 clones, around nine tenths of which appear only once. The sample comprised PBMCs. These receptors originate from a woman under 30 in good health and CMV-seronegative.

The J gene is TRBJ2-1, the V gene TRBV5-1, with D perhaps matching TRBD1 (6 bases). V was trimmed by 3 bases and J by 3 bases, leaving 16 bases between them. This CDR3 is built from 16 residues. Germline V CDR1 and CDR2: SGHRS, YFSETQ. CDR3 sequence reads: CASSSLRGGSYNEQFF. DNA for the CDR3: TGCGCCAGCAGCTCTCTTAGAGGGGGTAGCTACAATGAGCAGTTCTTC.

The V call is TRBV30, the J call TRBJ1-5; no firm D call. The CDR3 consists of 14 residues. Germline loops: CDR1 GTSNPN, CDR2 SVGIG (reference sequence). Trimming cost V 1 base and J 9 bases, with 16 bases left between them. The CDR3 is CAWSDLGQGRPQHF. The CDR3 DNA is TGTGCCTGGAGTGATTTGGGTCAAGGGAGGCCCCAGCATTTT.

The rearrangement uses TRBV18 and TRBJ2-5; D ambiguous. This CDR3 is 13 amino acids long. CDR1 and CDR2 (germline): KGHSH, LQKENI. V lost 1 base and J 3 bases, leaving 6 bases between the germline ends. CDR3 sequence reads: CASSPRPEETQYF. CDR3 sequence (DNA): TGTGCCAGCTCACCACGTCCAGAAGAGACCCAGTACTTC. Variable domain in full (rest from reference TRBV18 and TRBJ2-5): NAGVMQNPRHLVRRRGQEARLRCSPMKGHSHVYWYRQLPEEGLKFMVYLQKENIIDESGMPKERFSAEFPKEGPSILRIQQVVRGDSAAYFCASSPRPEETQYFGPGTRLLVL.

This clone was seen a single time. CDR3 amino acids: CASSRSPDRGLRADNEQFF. The DNA of the CDR3 is TGTGCCAGCAGTAGATCACCGGACAGGGGACTAAGGGCTGACAATGAGCAGTTCTTC. The rearrangement links TRBV28 to TRBJ2-1, with 9 bases matching TRBD1. Germline values: CDR1 MDHEN, CDR2 SYDVKM. CDR3 length: 19 residues. The ends lost 5 bases at V and 5 bases at J; junction bases unmatched: 19.

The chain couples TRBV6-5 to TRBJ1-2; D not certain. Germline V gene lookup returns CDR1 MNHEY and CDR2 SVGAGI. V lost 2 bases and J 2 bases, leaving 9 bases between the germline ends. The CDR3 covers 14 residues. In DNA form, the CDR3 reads TGTGCCAGCAGTTACGGCGGGGTCAACTATGGCTACACCTTC. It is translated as CASSYGGVNYGYTF.

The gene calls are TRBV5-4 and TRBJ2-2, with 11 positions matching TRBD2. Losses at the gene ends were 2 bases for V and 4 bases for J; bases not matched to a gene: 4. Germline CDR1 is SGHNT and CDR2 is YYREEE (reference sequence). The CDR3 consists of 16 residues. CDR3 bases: TGTGCCAGCAGCTTACTAGCGGGAGAGACCACCGGGGAGCTGTTTTTT. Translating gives CASSLLAGETTGELFF.

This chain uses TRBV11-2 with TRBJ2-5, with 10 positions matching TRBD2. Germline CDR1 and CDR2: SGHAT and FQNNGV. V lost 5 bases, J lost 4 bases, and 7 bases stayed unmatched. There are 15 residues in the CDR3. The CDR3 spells CASSPQIAGGETQYF. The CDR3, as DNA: TGTGCCAGCAGCCCACAGATAGCGGGAGGAGAGACCCAGTACTTC.

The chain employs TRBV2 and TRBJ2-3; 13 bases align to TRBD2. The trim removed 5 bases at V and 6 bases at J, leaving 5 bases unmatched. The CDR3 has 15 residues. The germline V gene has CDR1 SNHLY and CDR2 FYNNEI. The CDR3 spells CASSPGTSGEDTQYF. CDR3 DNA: TGTGCCAGCAGTCCCGGGACTAGCGGGGAGGATACGCAGTATTTT. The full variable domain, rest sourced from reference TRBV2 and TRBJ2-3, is EPEVTQTPSHQVTQMGQEVILRCVPISNHLYFYWYRQILGQKVEFLVSFYNNEISEKSEIFDDQFSVERPDGSNFTLKIRSTKLEDSAMYFCASSPGTSGEDTQYFGPGTRLTVL.

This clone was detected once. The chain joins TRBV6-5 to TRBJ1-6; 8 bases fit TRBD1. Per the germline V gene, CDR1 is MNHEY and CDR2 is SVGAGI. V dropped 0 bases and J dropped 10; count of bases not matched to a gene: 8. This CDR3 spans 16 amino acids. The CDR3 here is CASSYSSQGAKSPLHF. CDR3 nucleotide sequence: TGTGCCAGCAGTTACTCGAGTCAGGGGGCGAAATCACCCCTCCACTTT.

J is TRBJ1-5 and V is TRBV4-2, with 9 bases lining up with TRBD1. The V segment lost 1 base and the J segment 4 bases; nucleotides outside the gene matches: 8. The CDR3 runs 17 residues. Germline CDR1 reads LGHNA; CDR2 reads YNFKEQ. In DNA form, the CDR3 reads TGTGCCAGCAGCCAAGCATGGGACAGGGCATGGAATCAGCCCCAGCATTTT. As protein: CASSQAWDRAWNQPQHF.

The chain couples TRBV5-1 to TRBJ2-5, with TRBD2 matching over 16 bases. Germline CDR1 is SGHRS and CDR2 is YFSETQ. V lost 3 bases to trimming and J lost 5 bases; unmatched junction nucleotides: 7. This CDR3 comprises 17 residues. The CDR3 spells CASSYSGTSGGAETQYF. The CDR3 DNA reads TGCGCCAGCAGCTACTCCGGGACTAGCGGGGGGGCGGAGACCCAGTACTTC.

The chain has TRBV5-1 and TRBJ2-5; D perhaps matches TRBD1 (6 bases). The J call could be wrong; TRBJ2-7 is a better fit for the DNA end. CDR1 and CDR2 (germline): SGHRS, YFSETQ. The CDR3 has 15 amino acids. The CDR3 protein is CASSPPFRGPYEQYF. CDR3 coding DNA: TGCGCCAGCAGCCCCCCGTTCAGGGGACCCTACGAGCAGTACTTC.

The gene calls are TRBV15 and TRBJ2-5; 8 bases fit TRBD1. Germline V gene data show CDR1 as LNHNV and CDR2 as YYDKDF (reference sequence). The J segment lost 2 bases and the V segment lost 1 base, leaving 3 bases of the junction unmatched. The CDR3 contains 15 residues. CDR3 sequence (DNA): TGTGCCACCAGCAGAGGGGGACAGGCTCAAGAGACCCAGTACTTC. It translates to CATSRGGQAQETQYF. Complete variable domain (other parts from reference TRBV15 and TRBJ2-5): DAMVIQNPRYQVTQFGKPVTLSCSQTLNHNVMYWYQQKSSQAPKLLFHYYDKDFNNEADTPDNFQSRRPNTSFCFLDIRSPGLGDTAMYLCATSRGGQAQETQYFGPGTRLLVL.

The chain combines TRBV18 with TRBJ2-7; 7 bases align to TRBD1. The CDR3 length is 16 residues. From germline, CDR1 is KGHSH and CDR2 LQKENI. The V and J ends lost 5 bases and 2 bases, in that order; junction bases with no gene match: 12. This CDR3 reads CASSSRRDSSPYEQYF. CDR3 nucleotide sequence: TGTGCCAGCTCATCCAGACGGGACAGTTCCCCCTACGAGCAGTACTTC.

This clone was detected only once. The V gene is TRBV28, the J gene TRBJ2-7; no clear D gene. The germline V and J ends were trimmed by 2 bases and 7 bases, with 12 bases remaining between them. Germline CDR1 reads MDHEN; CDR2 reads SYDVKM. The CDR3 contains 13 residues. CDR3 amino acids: CASSLGQSLEQYF. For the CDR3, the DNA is TGTGCCAGCAGTTTAGGGCAGTCTTTAGAGCAGTACTTC.

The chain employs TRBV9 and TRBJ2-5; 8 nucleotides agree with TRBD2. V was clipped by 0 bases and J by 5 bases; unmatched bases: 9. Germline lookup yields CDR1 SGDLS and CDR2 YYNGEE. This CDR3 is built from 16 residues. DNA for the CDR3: TGTGCCAGCAGCGTAGTTGAGGGACTAGGGAGGGAGACCCAGTACTTC. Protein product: CASSVVEGLGRETQYF.

The CDR3 DNA reads TGTGCCAGCTCACCACCGGAGGAGGAGACCCAGTACTTC. This translates into CASSPPEEETQYF. The chain employs TRBV18 and TRBJ2-5, with D perhaps TRBD2 (5 bases). The V end lost 0 bases, the J end lost 5 bases, and 7 bases lay between the germline ends. Germline values: CDR1 KGHSH, CDR2 LQKENI. The CDR3 is 13 residues long.

The CDR3 nucleotides read TGTGCCAGCAGTCTAAGACAGGGCATTGCCAATGAGCAGTTCTTC. Its protein product is CASSLRQGIANEQFF. The chain uses TRBV6-6 and TRBJ2-1, with 7 nucleotides matching TRBD1. Germline CDR1 is MNHNY and CDR2 is SVGAGI (reference sequence). This CDR3 region has 15 residues. The V gene end was trimmed by 5 bases and the J gene end by 6 bases; junction bases not matched to a gene: 10.

The DNA of the CDR3 is TGTGCCAGCAGCTTATTCCTCTCGTCTGGAAACACCATATATTTT. Translated: CASSLFLSSGNTIYF. The chain employs TRBV7-9 and TRBJ1-3; D remains unclear. V lost 2 bases and J lost 1, with 9 bases in between. CDR3 length: 15 residues. CDR1 and CDR2 from the germline V gene are SEHNR and FQNEAQ (reference sequence).

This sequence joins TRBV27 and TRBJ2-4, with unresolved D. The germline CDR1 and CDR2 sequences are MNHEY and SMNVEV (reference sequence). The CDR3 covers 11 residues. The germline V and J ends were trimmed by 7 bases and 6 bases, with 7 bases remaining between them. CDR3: CASTTGNIQYF. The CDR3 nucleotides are TGTGCCAGCACTACGGGAAACATTCAGTACTTC.

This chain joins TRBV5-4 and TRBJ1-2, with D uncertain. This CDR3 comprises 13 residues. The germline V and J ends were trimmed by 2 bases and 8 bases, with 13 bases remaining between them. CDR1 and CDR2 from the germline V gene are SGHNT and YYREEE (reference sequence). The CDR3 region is CASSLREGLGYTF. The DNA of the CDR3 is TGTGCCAGCAGCTTACGGGAGGGATTGGGCTACACCTTC.

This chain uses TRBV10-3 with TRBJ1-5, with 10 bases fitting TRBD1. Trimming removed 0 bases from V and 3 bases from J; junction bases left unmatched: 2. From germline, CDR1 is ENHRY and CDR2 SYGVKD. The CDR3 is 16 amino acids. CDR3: CAISESGQGHNQPQHF. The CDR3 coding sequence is TGTGCCATCAGTGAGTCGGGACAGGGGCACAATCAGCCCCAGCATTTT.

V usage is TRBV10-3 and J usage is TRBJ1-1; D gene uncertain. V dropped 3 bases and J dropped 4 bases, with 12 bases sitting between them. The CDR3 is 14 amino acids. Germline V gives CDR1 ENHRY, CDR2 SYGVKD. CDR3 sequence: CAISDTAGSTEAFF. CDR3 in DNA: TGTGCCATCAGTGATACGGCAGGTAGCACTGAAGCTTTCTTT.